Described below is a single TCR beta chain sequence and its context. The CDR3 sequence is 16 residues long. Germline values: CDR1 SGHRS, CDR2 YFSETQ. The J segment lost 7 bases and the V segment lost 0 bases, leaving 8 bases of the junction unmatched. The entry originates in a study of OX40 agonist ivuxolimab in advanced cancers. The method was immunoSEQ multiplex PCR; TCRdb's version includes in-frame clones alone and lacks a portion of them. The sample consists of tens of thousands of clones, over 80% of them appearing once. The V and J genes are TRBV5-1 and TRBJ2-2; TRBD2 matches at 8 bases. This material consisted of CD4+ or CD8+ T cells sorted from blood, taken in a trial of the OX40 agonist ivuxolimab. The clonotype was recovered from an adult with an advanced solid tumor such as melanoma, head and neck, liver or kidney cancer. The CDR3 is CASSLAVWSGSGELFF. CDR3 bases: TGCGCCAGCAGCTTGGCGGTGTGGAGCGGGAGCGGGGAGCTGTTTTTT. The full variable domain, completed using reference TRBV5-1 and TRBJ2-2, is KAGVTQTPRYLIKTRGQQVTLSCSPISGHRSVSWYQQTPGQGLQFLFEYFSETQRNKGNFPGRFSGRQFSNSRSEMNVSTLELGDSALYLCASSLAVWSGSGELFFGEGSRLTVL.